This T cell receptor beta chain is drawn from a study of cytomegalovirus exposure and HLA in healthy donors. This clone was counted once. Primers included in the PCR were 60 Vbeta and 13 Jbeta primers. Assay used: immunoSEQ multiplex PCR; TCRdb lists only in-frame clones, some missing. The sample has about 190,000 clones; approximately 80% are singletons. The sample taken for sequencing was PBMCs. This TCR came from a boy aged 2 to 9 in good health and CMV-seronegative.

In DNA form, the CDR3 reads TGTGCCAGCAGTGACATTGGGGCCAACGTCCTGACTTTC. This codes for CASSDIGANVLTF. The rearrangement joins TRBV2 to TRBJ2-6, with D hard to call. V was trimmed by 3 bases and J by 3 bases, leaving 3 bases between them. The CDR3 loop spans 13 amino acids. Germline values: CDR1 SNHLY, CDR2 FYNNEI.